This T cell receptor (beta chain) was obtained from a study of T cells after yellow fever vaccination. 5'RACE template switching generated TCR cDNA, adding a universal primer site and UMIs. Via MiXCR, TCRdb re-called the 5' RACE reads, giving one row per CDR3 protein. The sample contains 510,000 or so distinct CDR3 sequences, roughly 19% of which appear only once. This sequence originates from a man aged 25 to 45 who received the YFV17D yellow fever vaccine. Here the sequenced sample was PBMCs, taken 15 days after the yellow fever booster vaccination.

This chain's CDR3 is CASSSTGLEGYTF. DNA of the CDR3: TGCGCCAGCAGTTCCACAGGGCTTGAAGGCTACACCTTC. The genes are TRBV5-1 and TRBJ1-2, with D possibly being TRBD1 (6 bases). Germline lookup yields CDR1 SGHRS and CDR2 YFSETQ. V was clipped by 5 bases and J by 8 bases, with 16 bases between them. The CDR3 is made up of 13 amino acids.